This T cell receptor beta chain stems from a study of molecular identifiers for immune sequencing clone quantification. Points from the study as a whole: Barcodes shared by identical TCR molecules could lead to underestimated sizes of highly expanded clones.

TCRdb fed the PCR reads into MiXCR, producing one record per CDR3 protein. The table lists approximately 500,000 distinct CDR3 sequences, approximately 25% of them singletons. With regard to this clonotype: As yet, its antigen is unknown.

The J segment lost 9 bases and the V segment lost 0 bases, leaving 8 bases of the junction unmatched. The length of the CDR3 is 16 residues. The germline CDR1 and CDR2 sequences are MGHRA and YSYEKL. The sample taken for sequencing was naive CD8+ T cells from blood, with Jurkat cell RNA spiked in. Subset here: FACS-sorted CD8+CD4-CCR7+CD45RA+ naive T cells. The rearrangement links TRBV4-1 to TRBJ1-6; TRBD1 matches 7 bases. This clonotype was obtained from a human donor in good health. Some libraries in this study had Jurkat cell RNA spiked in. The CDR3 DNA is TGCGCCAGCAGCCAAGAAGGACAGGACCTTTTTTCACCCCTCCACTTT. It translates to CASSQEGQDLFSPLHF.